The clone carrying this T cell receptor beta chain was counted once. Its antigen remains unknown. This entry comes from a study of CD8+ T cells in alopecia areata. V shed 5 bases and J shed 2 bases, with 12 bases lying between them. In germline, CDR1 is SGHTA, CDR2 FQGNSA. The CDR3 consists of 14 residues. This sample's treatment: oral pan-JAK inhibitor, 5-10 mg twice daily. Points from the study as a whole: Elevated clonality characterized lesional scalp relative to normal scalp, particularly in alopecia totalis/universalis.

Extracted RNA was reverse transcribed into cDNA, the sequencing template. Profiled with immunoSEQ multiplex PCR; TCRdb holds only in-frame clones, not every one. The table shows under 350,000 clones, with roughly 50% occurring only once. V usage is TRBV7-2 and J usage is TRBJ2-5; the D gene could be TRBD1 or TRBD2 (5 bases each). The sample here was CD4+ T cells sorted from blood, taken at week 24, from a patient treated with tofacitinib. The TCR originated in a human donor with alopecia areata. CDR3 bases: TGTGCCAGCAGCCCTGCGTGGGGGCAAGAGACCCAGTACTTC. It translates to CASSPAWGQETQYF.